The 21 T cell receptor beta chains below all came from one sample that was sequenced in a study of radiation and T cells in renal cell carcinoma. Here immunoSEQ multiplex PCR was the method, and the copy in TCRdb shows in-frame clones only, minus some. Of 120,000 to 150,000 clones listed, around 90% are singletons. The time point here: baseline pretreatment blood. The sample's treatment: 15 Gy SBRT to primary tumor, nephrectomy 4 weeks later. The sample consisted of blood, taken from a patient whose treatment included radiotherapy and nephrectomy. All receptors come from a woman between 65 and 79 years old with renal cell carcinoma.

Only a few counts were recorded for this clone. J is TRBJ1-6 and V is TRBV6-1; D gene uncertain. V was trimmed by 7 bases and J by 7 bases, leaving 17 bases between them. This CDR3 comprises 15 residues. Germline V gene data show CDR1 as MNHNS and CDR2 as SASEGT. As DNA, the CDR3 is TGTGCCAGCACCCTATCGGTGGTGGGGAATTCACCCCTCCACTTT. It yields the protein CASTLSVVGNSPLHF.

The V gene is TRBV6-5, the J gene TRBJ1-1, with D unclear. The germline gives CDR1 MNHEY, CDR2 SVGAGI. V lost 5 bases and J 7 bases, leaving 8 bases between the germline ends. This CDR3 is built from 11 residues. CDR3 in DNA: TGTGCCAGCAGTGACCGTTTTGAAGCTTTCTTT. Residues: CASSDRFEAFF.

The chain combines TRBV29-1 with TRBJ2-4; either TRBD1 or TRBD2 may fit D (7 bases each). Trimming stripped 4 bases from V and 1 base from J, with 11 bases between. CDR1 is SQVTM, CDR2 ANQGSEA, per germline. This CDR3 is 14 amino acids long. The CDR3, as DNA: TGCAGCGTTGGGGGAGGGGGCGCCAAAAACATTCAGTACTTC. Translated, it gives CSVGGGGAKNIQYF.

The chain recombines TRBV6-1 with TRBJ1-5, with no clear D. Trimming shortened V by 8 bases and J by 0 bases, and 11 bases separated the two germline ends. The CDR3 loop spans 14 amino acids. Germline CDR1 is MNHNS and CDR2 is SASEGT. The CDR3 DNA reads TGTGCCAGCTCCCGGGAGTATAGCAATCAGCCCCAGCATTTT. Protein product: CASSREYSNQPQHF.

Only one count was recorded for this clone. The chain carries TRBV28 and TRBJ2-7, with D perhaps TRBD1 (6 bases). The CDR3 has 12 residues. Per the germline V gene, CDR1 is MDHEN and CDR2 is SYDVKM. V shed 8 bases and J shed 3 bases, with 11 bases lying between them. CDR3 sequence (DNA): TGTGCCAGCCAAGGGGGAGTCTACGAGCAGTACTTC. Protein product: CASQGGVYEQYF.

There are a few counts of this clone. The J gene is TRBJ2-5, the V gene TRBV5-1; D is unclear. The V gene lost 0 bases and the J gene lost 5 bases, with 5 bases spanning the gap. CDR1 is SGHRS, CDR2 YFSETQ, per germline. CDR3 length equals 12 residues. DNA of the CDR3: TGCGCCAGCAGCTTGGCCCGGGAGACCCAGTACTTC. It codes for CASSLARETQYF. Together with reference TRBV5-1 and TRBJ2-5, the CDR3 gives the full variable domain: KAGVTQTPRYLIKTRGQQVTLSCSPISGHRSVSWYQQTPGQGLQFLFEYFSETQRNKGNFPGRFSGRQFSNSRSEMNVSTLELGDSALYLCASSLARETQYFGPGTRLLVL.

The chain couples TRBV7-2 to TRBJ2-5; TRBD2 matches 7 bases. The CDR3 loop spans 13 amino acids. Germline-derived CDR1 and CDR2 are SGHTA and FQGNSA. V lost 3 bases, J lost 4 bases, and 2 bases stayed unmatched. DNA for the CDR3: TGTGCCAGCAGCTTTGGCGGGGGAGAGACCCAGTACTTC. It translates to CASSFGGGETQYF. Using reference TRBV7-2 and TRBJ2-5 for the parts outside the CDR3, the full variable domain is GAGVSQSPSNKVTEKGKDVELRCDPISGHTALYWYRQSLGQGLEFLIYFQGNSAPDKSGLPSDRFSAERTGGSVSTLTIQRTQQEDSAVYLCASSFGGGETQYFGPGTRLLVL.

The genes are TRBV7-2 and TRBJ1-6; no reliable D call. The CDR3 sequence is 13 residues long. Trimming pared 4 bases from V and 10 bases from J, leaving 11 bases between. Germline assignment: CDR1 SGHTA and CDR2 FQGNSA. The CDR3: CASSSVTGSPLHF. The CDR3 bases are TGTGCCAGCAGCTCGGTTACCGGATCACCCCTCCACTTT.

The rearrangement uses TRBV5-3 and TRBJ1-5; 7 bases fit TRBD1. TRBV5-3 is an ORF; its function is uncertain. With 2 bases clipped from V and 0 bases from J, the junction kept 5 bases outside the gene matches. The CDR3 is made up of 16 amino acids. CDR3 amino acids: CARSFPRGASNQPQHF. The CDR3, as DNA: TGTGCCAGAAGCTTTCCCAGGGGGGCTAGCAATCAGCCCCAGCATTTT.

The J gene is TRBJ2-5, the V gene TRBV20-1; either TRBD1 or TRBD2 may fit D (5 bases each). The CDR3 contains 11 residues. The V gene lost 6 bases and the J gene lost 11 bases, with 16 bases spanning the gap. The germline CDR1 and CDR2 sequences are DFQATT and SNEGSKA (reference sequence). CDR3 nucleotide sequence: TGCAGTGCCAGGGTCTCGAGGGAGCAGTACTTC. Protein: CSARVSREQYF.

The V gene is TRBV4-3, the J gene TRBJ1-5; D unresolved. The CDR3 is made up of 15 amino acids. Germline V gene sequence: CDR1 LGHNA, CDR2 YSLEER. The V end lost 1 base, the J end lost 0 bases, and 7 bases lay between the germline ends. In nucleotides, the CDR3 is TGCGCCAGCAGCCAAGGAGCTTATAGCAATCAGCCCCAGCATTTT. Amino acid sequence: CASSQGAYSNQPQHF.

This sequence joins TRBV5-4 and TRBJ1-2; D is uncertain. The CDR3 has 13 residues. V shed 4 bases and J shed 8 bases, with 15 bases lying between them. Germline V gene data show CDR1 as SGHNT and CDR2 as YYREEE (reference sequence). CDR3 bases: TGTGCCAGCAGCCCCACACCAGGCGAGGGCTACACCTTC. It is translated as CASSPTPGEGYTF.

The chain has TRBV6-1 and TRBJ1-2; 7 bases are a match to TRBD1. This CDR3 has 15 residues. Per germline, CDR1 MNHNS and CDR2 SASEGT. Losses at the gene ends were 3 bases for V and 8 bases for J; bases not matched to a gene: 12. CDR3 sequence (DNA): TGTGCCAGCAGTGAGGCTTTTCTACAGGGGCGGGGCTACACCTTC. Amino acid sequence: CASSEAFLQGRGYTF.

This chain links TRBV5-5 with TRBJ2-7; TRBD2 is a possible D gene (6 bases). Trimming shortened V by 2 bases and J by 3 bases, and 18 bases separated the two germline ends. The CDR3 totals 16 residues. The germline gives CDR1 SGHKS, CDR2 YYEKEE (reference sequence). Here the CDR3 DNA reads TGTGCCAGCAGCTTATTTTTTACGTCCGGGGGCTACGAGCAGTACTTC. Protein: CASSLFFTSGGYEQYF.

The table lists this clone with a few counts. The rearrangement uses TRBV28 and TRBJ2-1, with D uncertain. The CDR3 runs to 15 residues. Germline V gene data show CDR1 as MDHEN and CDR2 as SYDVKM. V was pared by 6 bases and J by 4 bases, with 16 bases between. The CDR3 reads CASREEYNLYNEQFF. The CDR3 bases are TGTGCCAGCAGGGAAGAGTATAATCTTTACAATGAGCAGTTCTTC.

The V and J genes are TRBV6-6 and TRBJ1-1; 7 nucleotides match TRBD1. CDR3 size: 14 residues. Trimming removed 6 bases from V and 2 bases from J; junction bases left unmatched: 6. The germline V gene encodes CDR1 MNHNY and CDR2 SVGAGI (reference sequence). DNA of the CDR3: TGTGCCAGCAGCTCAGGGGGGCTAAACACTGAAGCTTTCTTT. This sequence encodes CASSSGGLNTEAFF.

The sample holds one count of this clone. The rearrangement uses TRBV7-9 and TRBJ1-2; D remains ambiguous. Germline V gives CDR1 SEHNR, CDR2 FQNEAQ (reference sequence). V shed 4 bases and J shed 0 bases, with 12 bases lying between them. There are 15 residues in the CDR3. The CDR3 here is CASSSSGSANYGYTF. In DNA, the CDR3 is TGTGCCAGCAGCTCCTCAGGTTCCGCTAACTATGGCTACACCTTC.

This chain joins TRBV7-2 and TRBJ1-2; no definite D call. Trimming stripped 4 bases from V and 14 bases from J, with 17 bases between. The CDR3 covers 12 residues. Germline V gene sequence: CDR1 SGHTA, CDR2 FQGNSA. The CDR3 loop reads CASSSPKGSRTF. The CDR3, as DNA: TGTGCCAGCAGCTCCCCTAAAGGTAGCCGTACCTTC.

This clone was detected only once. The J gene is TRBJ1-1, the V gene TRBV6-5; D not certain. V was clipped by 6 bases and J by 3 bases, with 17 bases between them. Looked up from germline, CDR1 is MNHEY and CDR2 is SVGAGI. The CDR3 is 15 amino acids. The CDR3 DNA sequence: TGTGCCAGCAGACCAAACAGAGGAAGGGACACTGAAGCTTTCTTT. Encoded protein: CASRPNRGRDTEAFF.

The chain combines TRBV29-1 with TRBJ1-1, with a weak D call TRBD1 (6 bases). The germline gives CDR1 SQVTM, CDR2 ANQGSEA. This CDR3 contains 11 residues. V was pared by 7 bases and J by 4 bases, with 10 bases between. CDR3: CSARGGTEAFF. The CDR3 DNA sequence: TGCAGCGCGAGAGGGGGCACTGAAGCTTTCTTT.

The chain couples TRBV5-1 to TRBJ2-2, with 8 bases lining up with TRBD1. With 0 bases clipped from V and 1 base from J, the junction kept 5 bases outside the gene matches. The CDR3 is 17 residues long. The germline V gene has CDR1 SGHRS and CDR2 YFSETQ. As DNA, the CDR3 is TGCGCCAGCAGCTTGGCCCCGACAGGGGAGAACACCGGGGAGCTGTTTTTT. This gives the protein CASSLAPTGENTGELFF.